Listed below are T cell receptor beta chains from one sample, sequenced in a study of CD4 and CD8 cells across lung adenocarcinoma regions. TCRdb re-analysed the PCR reads in MiXCR, keeping a single row per CDR3 protein. The sample lists 9,500 to 11,000 distinct CDR3 sequences; 53% were seen once. Sequencing was carried out using CD4+ T cells from the center of a lung tumor. The source of these receptors is a male donor with lung adenocarcinoma. The CD4 and CD8 labels of this study may be unreliable. Both conserved end residues are part of each CDR3. The D gene is left open where the match is weak. Clone size, where shown, is once, few, many, or a class for clones that have expanded.

abundance	v_gene	j_gene	d_gene	CDR3aa	CDR3nt
NA	TRBV6-1	TRBJ2-5	NA	CASIQRTPRETQYF	TGTGCCAGCATTCAACGGACTCCTAGGGAGACCCAGTACTTC
NA	TRBV6-1	TRBJ2-1	NA	CARSGRGQETQFF	TGTGCCCGCAGTGGCCGTGGCCAAGAGACCCAGTTCTTC
medium-sized	TRBV6-1	TRBJ2-7	TRBD1	CASSGESTGKHDEQYF	TGTGCCAGCAGTGGCGAATCGACAGGGAAGCACGACGAGCAGTACTTC
medium-sized	TRBV6-5	TRBJ2-1	NA	CASSYGRKYNEQFF	TGTGCCAGCAGTTACGGGAGGAAATACAATGAGCAGTTCTTC
NA	TRBV6-5	TRBJ2-5	NA	CASSYSGLARGQETQYF	TGTGCCAGCAGTTACTCCGGGCTAGCGAGGGGACAAGAGACCCAGTACTTC
NA	TRBV12-3/TRBV12-4	TRBJ2-7	NA	CASSLDWLPYEQYF	TGTGCCAGCAGCCTGGACTGGCTACCCTACGAGCAGTACTTC
few	TRBV4-3	TRBJ1-1	NA	CASSQDGRNTEAFF	TGCGCCAGCAGCCAAGATGGCAGGAACACTGAAGCTTTCTTT
medium-sized	TRBV12-3/TRBV12-4	TRBJ2-4	TRBD1	CASQTGMGKNIQYF	TGTGCCAGTCAGACAGGGATGGGCAAAAACATTCAGTACTTC
many	TRBV7-2	TRBJ2-3	NA	CASSSRSSDTQYF	TGTGCCAGCAGCTCAAGATCCTCAGATACGCAGTATTTT
NA	TRBV6-1	TRBJ1-5	TRBD1	CASSPQPSQGQPHHF	TGTGCCAGCAGTCCCCAACCGAGTCAGGGACAGCCCCACCACTTT
NA	TRBV27	TRBJ2-3	NA	CACRAVVLGREPDTQYF	TGTGCCTGTAGAGCCGTAGTCCTAGGGCGTGAGCCAGATACGCAGTATTTT
NA	TRBV6-5	TRBJ2-5	NA	CASSSSGGLYNEQFF	NA
few	TRBV20-1	TRBJ2-1	NA	CSARSTTGGVTYNEQFF	TGCAGTGCTAGATCAACAACCGGAGGGGTGACCTACAATGAGCAGTTCTTC
NA	TRBV4-2	TRBJ2-6	NA	CASSQEGSGANVLTF	TGTGCCAGCAGCCAAGAGGGCTCTGGGGCCAACGTCCTGACTTTC
NA	TRBV27	TRBJ1-5	NA	CASSQVNQPQHF	TGTGCCAGCAGTCAAGTGAATCAGCCCCAGCATTTT
NA	TRBV6-2/TRBV6-3	TRBJ2-1	TRBD1	CASSLTGGRPNEQFF	TGTGCCAGCAGTTTAACAGGGGGCCGTCCCAATGAGCAGTTCTTC
NA	TRBV6-1	TRBJ2-4	NA	CASSGSDEEIQYF	TGTGCCAGCAGTGGCAGTGACGAAGAGATTCAGTACTTC
NA	TRBV10-2	TRBJ2-3	NA	CAGHGEPGTDTQYF	TGTGCGGGGCACGGGGAGCCTGGCACAGATACCCAGTATTTC
many	TRBV12-3/TRBV12-4	TRBJ2-3	NA	CASSLGETDTQYF	TGTGCCAGCAGTTTAGGTGAAACAGATACGCAGTATTTT
NA	TRBV6-1	TRBJ2-5	NA	CASSDIVQTETQYF	TGTGCCAGCAGTGATATCGTTCAGACTGAGACCCAGTACTTC
medium-sized	TRBV6-1	TRBJ1-2	TRBD1	CASSESHRDRGYGYTF	TGTGCCAGCAGTGAAAGCCACAGGGACAGGGGCTATGGCTACACCTTC
NA	TRBV7-2	TRBJ2-5	TRBD2	CASSSGLVGETQYF	TGTGCCAGCAGCTCTGGACTAGTCGGGGAGACCCAGTACTTC
NA	TRBV6-8	TRBJ2-4	NA	CRSTGLRAKNIQYF	TGCCGCAGCACGGGGCTGAGAGCCAAAAATATTCAGTATTTC
NA	TRBV7-6	TRBJ2-3	NA	CAGRLGACDQETQYF	TGTGCCGGGAGGTTAGGGGCTTGTGACCAAGAGACCCAGTATTTC
many	TRBV6-6	TRBJ2-5	NA	CASSTGIETQYF	TGTGCCAGCAGTACAGGGATAGAGACCCAGTACTTC
NA	TRBV27	TRBJ1-2	NA	CASSRQGFNYGYTF	TGTGCCAGCAGTCGGCAGGGGTTTAACTATGGCTACACCTTC
NA	TRBV6-1	TRBJ2-6	NA	CASSIQGSGSNELNF	TGTGCCAGCAGCATACAGGGTTCTGGGTCCAACGAGCTGAACTTC
NA	TRBV27	TRBJ2-1	NA	CASSPSNYNEQFF	TGTGCCAGCAGTCCTAGTAATTACAATGAGCAGTTCTTC
many	TRBV6-5	TRBJ2-7	TRBD2	CASSFGTSAYEQYF	TGTGCCAGCAGTTTTGGGACTAGCGCCTACGAGCAGTACTTC
NA	TRBV6-5	TRBJ1-1	NA	CASSYWDNTEAFF	TGTGCCAGCAGTTACTGGGACAACACTGAAGCTTTCTTT
NA	TRBV6-1	TRBJ2-7	TRBD2	CAGSGALGADTQYF	TGTGCCGGCAGCGGGGCGCTTGGGGCAGATACGCAGTACTTC
NA	TRBV6-1	TRBJ2-4	NA	CASTSGRLAGLRAKNTQYF	TGTGCCAGCACCTCGGGCCGCCTCGCGGGGCTGAGAGCCAAAAACACGCAGTATTTC
NA	TRBV27	TRBJ2-5	NA	CASSLEPRGLDPDTQYF	TGTGCCAGCAGTTTGGAGCCCCGGGGCCTTGACCCAGATACCCAGTACTTC
NA	TRBV7-2	TRBJ2-5	TRBD2	CASSLRVTSGRFYNEQYF	TGTGCCAGCAGCTTAAGGGTCACTAGCGGGAGATTCTACAATGAGCAGTACTTC
NA	TRBV7-2	TRBJ2-1	NA	CASSPRYEQFF	TGTGCCAGCAGCCCGAGGTACGAGCAGTTCTTC
NA	TRBV10-2	TRBJ2-1	TRBD2	CASSTGLAYPEQFF	TGCGCCAGCAGTACGGGACTAGCGTATCCTGAGCAGTTCTTC
few	TRBV7-2	TRBJ1-5	NA	CASSPQPDQPQHF	TGTGCCAGCAGCCCCCAACCGGATCAGCCCCAGCATTTT
NA	TRBV10-1	TRBJ2-4	TRBD2	CAKQRGRDQDIQYF	TGCGCGAAGCAGCGGGGCCGTGACCAAGACATCCAGTACTTC
once	TRBV20-1	TRBJ2-3	NA	CSAILLGPSTDTQYF	TGCAGTGCTATACTTCTCGGCCCTTCCACAGATACGCAGTATTTT
few	TRBV6-5	TRBJ2-3	NA	CASSYGTSLGTDTQYF	TGTGCCAGCAGTTACGGAACATCCTTGGGGACAGATACGCAGTATTTT
NA	TRBV6-1	TRBJ2-1	NA	CASSEPGRTYEQFF	TGTGCCAGCAGTGAACCAGGACGGACCTACGAGCAGTTCTTC
NA	TRBV6-1	TRBJ2-5	TRBD2	CASAGAGGGDKETQYF	TGTGCTAGCGCGGGGGCGGGGGGCGGGGACAAAGAGACCCAGTACTTC
NA	TRBV11-2	TRBJ2-5	TRBD1	CASSLRDRAGETQYF	TGTGCCAGCAGCTTGCGGGACAGGGCCGGTGAGACCCAGTACTTC
many	TRBV7-2	TRBJ2-1	NA	CASSPTRDSVNEQFF	TGTGCCAGCAGCCCCACCCGGGACTCCGTCAATGAGCAGTTCTTC
NA	TRBV20-1	TRBJ2-5	NA	CSATRTLQETQYF	TGCAGTGCGACCCGGACACTTCAAGAGACCCAGTACTTC
NA	TRBV10-2	TRBJ2-5	TRBD2	CASSVLAGGFGNERYF	TGCGCCAGCAGTGTACTAGCGGGGGGTTTCGGCAATGAGCGGTACTTC
NA	TRBV6-1	TRBJ2-3	NA	CASSSCEETQYF	TGTGCCAGCAGCAGTTGCGAAGAGACGCAGTACTTT
once	TRBV6-1	TRBJ2-1	NA	CASTLGAGSYNEQFF	TGTGCCAGCACCCTAGGGGCAGGATCCTACAATGAGCAGTTCTTC
NA	TRBV6-1	TRBJ2-3	NA	CASRGPGFRDTDTQYF	TGTGCCAGCAGGGGGCCCGGGTTTCGTGACACAGATACGCAGTATTTT
few	TRBV7-2	TRBJ2-1	TRBD1	CASSGGQSSYNEQFF	TGTGCCAGCAGCGGGGGACAGAGCTCCTACAATGAGCAGTTCTTC
medium-sized	TRBV7-2	TRBJ2-1	NA	CASSPDPRLGEQFF	TGTGCCAGCAGCCCTGACCCCCGGCTTGGGGAGCAGTTCTTC
once	TRBV6-1	TRBJ2-6	NA	CASQPGSNVQSF	TGTGCCAGCCAGCCTGGGTCCAACGTCCAGTCTTTC
NA	TRBV6-1	TRBJ2-7	NA	CASSEAGVRAKNMQYF	TGTGCCAGCAGTGAAGCGGGGGTGAGGGCCAAAAACATGCAGTACTTC
NA	TRBV6-5	TRBJ2-4	NA	CASVAGVTDKNIHYF	TGTGCCAGCGTTGCTGGAGTGACCGACAAAAACATTCATTATTTC
medium-sized	TRBV27	TRBJ2-5	NA	CASKNRAQETQYF	TGTGCCAGCAAGAACAGGGCCCAAGAGACCCAGTACTTC
NA	TRBV7-2	TRBJ2-1	TRBD1	CASSLDRGVHEQFF	TGTGCCAGCAGCTTAGACAGGGGAGTTCATGAGCAGTTCTTC
few	TRBV27	TRBJ2-7	TRBD2	CASSPGLAGAHEQYF	TGTGCCAGCAGTCCCGGACTAGCAGGGGCCCACGAGCAGTACTTC